What follows describes a single T cell receptor beta chain. The data are from a study of OX40 agonist ivuxolimab in advanced cancers. In the study overall: Of mixed ages from about 20 to 80 and averaging about 56 years, the group was 65% to 85% male.

The method was immunoSEQ multiplex PCR; TCRdb's version includes in-frame clones alone and lacks a portion of them. The sample carries 26,000 or so clones, more than 70% recorded once. The CDR3 has 12 amino acids. Germline V gives CDR1 SGHAT, CDR2 FQNNGV. Trimming removed 3 bases at V and 2 bases at J, with 5 bases between. The chain employs TRBV11-2 and TRBJ2-7, with D hard to call. This sample comprised CD4+ or CD8+ T cells sorted from blood, obtained in a trial of the OX40 agonist ivuxolimab. The source of this sequence is an adult with an advanced solid tumor such as melanoma, head and neck, liver or kidney cancer. CDR3 DNA: TGTGCCAGCAGCTTTTACACCTACGAGCAGTACTTC. As protein: CASSFYTYEQYF.